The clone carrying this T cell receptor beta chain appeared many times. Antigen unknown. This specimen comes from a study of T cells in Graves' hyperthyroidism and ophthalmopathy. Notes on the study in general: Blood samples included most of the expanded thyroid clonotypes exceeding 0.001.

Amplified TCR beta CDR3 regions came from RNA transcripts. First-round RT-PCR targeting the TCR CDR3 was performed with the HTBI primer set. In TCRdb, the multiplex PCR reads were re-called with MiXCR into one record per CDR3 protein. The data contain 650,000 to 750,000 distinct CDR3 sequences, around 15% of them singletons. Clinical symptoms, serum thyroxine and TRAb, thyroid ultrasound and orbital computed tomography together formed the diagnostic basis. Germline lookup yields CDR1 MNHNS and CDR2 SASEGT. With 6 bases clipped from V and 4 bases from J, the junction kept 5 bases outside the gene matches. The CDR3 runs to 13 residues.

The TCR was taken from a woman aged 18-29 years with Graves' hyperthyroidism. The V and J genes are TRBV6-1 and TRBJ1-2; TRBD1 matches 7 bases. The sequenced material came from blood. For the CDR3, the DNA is TGTGCCAGCAGGGCGGGACAGCGCTATGGCTACACCTTC. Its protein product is CASRAGQRYGYTF.